Below, 18 T cell receptor beta chains from the same sample are listed, as sequenced in a study of shared T cell receptors in the human thymus. Here immunoSEQ multiplex PCR was the method, and the copy in TCRdb shows in-frame clones only, minus some. This table holds roughly 700,000 clones, approximately 87% found once. The same data also contributed to another study, on human thymus T cells.

The source material was thymocytes. The receptors were gathered from a boy under two years old with a congenital heart defect.

The J gene is TRBJ1-5, the V gene TRBV27; weak D call: TRBD1 (5 bases). This CDR3 region has 17 residues. V lost 8 bases, J lost 4 bases, and 24 bases lay in between. Germline-derived CDR1 and CDR2 are MNHEY and SMNVEV (reference sequence). CDR3 coding DNA: TGTGCCAGCGGAGCCTCGGACGGGAGCCCAGGGAATCAGCCCCAGCATTTT. Its translation: CASGASDGSPGNQPQHF.

The chain links TRBV6-1 to TRBJ2-1; no clear D gene. The CDR3 consists of 16 residues. Per the germline V gene, CDR1 is MNHNS and CDR2 is SASEGT. Trimming stripped 1 base from V and 0 bases from J, with 10 bases between. This chain's CDR3 is CASSEVWPHSYNEQFF. CDR3 nucleotide sequence: TGTGCCAGCAGTGAAGTATGGCCCCACTCCTACAATGAGCAGTTCTTC.

The chain joins TRBV30 to TRBJ2-1, with 9 bases identical to TRBD1. CDR3 length equals 16 residues. J gave up 6 bases and V 0 bases, and 9 bases lay outside the gene matches. CDR1 GTSNPN and CDR2 SVGIG come from the germline V gene (reference sequence). CDR3 residues: CAWSVYGTGSANEQFF. CDR3 DNA: TGTGCCTGGAGTGTATATGGGACAGGGTCAGCCAATGAGCAGTTCTTC.

The V call is TRBV28, the J call TRBJ2-7; D perhaps matches TRBD1 (7 bases). Germline-derived CDR1 and CDR2 are MDHEN and SYDVKM. The CDR3 runs 14 residues. The V end lost 6 bases, the J end lost 0 bases, and 12 bases lay between the germline ends. As DNA, the CDR3 is TGTGCCAGCAGCCCCAGGGGGGTCTCCTACGAGCAGTACTTC. Translating gives CASSPRGVSYEQYF.

This chain joins TRBV4-1 and TRBJ2-5, with 11 positions matching TRBD2. V lost 6 bases, J lost 1 base, and 4 bases stayed unmatched. CDR3 length equals 15 residues. From germline, CDR1 is MGHRA and CDR2 YSYEKL. The CDR3 loop is CASSGLAGVQETQYF. CDR3 in DNA: TGCGCCAGCAGTGGACTAGCGGGCGTCCAAGAGACCCAGTACTTC.

The chain recombines TRBV6-1 with TRBJ1-5; unclear D gene. V shed 9 bases and J shed 5 bases, with 14 bases lying between them. The length of the CDR3 is 13 residues. Looked up from germline, CDR1 is MNHNS and CDR2 is SASEGT. The CDR3 DNA follows: TGTGCCAGTTGCCGCTCGAGCGATCAGCCCCAGCATTTT. Encoded protein: CASCRSSDQPQHF.

Only one count was recorded for this clone. This chain uses TRBV29-1 with TRBJ1-1; tentative D call: TRBD1 (6 bases). Trimming cost V 0 bases and J 0 bases, with 26 bases left between them. Germline V CDR1 and CDR2: SQVTM, ANQGSEA. The CDR3 extends over 20 amino acids. As DNA, the CDR3 is TGCAGCGTTGAAGATCTTAGTATGAAGGACAGAGCCCTCTTGAACACTGAAGCTTTCTTT. Translating it yields CSVEDLSMKDRALLNTEAFF.

The chain combines TRBV18 with TRBJ1-5; 9 nucleotides align to TRBD1. Per germline, CDR1 KGHSH and CDR2 LQKENI. V trimming: 6 bases; J trimming: 3 bases; junction bases outside the gene matches: 6. The CDR3 covers 15 residues. CDR3 sequence: CASSATGGNNQPQHF. DNA of the CDR3: TGTGCCAGCTCCGCGACAGGGGGGAACAATCAGCCCCAGCATTTT.

The V call is TRBV14, the J call TRBJ1-3; D ambiguous. V lost 0 bases and J 0 bases, leaving 15 bases between the germline ends. CDR1 and CDR2 from the germline V gene are SGHDN and FVKESK. CDR3 length: 18 residues. The CDR3 coding sequence is TGTGCCAGCAGCCAAGAAGCGGTGAAGGGTTACTCTGGAAACACCATATATTTT. This gives the protein CASSQEAVKGYSGNTIYF.

This clone was found a few times. Here the CDR3 DNA reads TGTGCCAGCAGTCACCGGGGTGGTAATCAGCCCCAGCATTTT. It yields the protein CASSHRGGNQPQHF. The rearrangement links TRBV6-6 to TRBJ1-5, with D unresolved. The CDR3 totals 14 residues. Trimming removed 5 bases at V and 4 bases at J, with 12 bases between. Germline V CDR1 and CDR2: MNHNY, SVGAGI (reference sequence).

The gene calls are TRBV27 and TRBJ1-2; D is unresolved. This CDR3 is 13 amino acids long. The V end was cut by 6 bases, the J end by 6 bases, with 14 bases between. CDR1 and CDR2 from the germline V gene are MNHEY and SMNVEV (reference sequence). Here the CDR3 DNA reads TGTGCCAGCAGGCCCGGTGTCCGAGATGGCTACACCTTC. Its translation: CASRPGVRDGYTF.

The chain couples TRBV4-2 to TRBJ2-7; TRBD2 matches 8 bases. V shed 5 bases and J 3 bases; nucleotides not matched to a gene: 3. CDR1 LGHNA and CDR2 YNFKEQ come from the germline V gene. The CDR3 covers 13 residues. The CDR3 DNA follows: TGTGCCAGCAGCGAGCGGGGGCTCTACGAGCAGTACTTC. It is translated as CASSERGLYEQYF.

This chain links TRBV5-4 with TRBJ2-1; D not certain. CDR3 length equals 12 residues. V lost 4 bases and J 9 bases, leaving 11 bases between the germline ends. Germline V gene lookup returns CDR1 SGHNT and CDR2 YYREEE (reference sequence). The CDR3 DNA reads TGTGCCAGCAGCCATCCGAGGAGTGAGCAGTTCTTC. Protein product: CASSHPRSEQFF.

The chain employs TRBV10-3 and TRBJ2-5, with 9 bases that match TRBD2. V trimming: 0 bases; J trimming: 0 bases; junction bases outside the gene matches: 11. Per germline, CDR1 ENHRY and CDR2 SYGVKD. The CDR3 length is 19 residues. As DNA, the CDR3 is TGTGCCATCAGTGAGTCGAGGCGGGAGGGCTGGGAGTACCAAGAGACCCAGTACTTC. It specifies CAISESRREGWEYQETQYF.

The chain employs TRBV7-9 and TRBJ2-7, with a weak D call TRBD1 (6 bases). Germline CDR1 reads SEHNR; CDR2 reads FQNEAQ (reference sequence). The V end was cut by 4 bases, the J end by 2 bases, with 15 bases between. The CDR3 is 15 amino acids. CDR3 loop: CASSSQGTNAYEQYF. The CDR3 DNA reads as TGTGCCAGCAGCTCCCAAGGGACAAATGCCTACGAGCAGTACTTC.

This clone was seen more than once but under ten times. The rearrangement joins TRBV19 to TRBJ2-5, with 10 bases lining up with TRBD2. The CDR3 runs to 17 residues. Germline lookup yields CDR1 LNHDA and CDR2 SQIVND (reference sequence). V was pared by 3 bases and J by 3 bases, with 10 bases of the junction left unmatched. The CDR3 protein is CASSIRPTSGCKETQYF. The CDR3 bases are TGTGCCAGTAGTATCCGACCGACTAGCGGGTGCAAAGAGACCCAGTACTTC.

In DNA form, the CDR3 reads TGCAGCGTAGTTCACACAGGGATGGGGGAAACCTATGGCTACACCTTC. This sequence encodes CSVVHTGMGETYGYTF. V usage is TRBV29-1 and J usage is TRBJ1-2; possible D gene TRBD1, 6 bases. Germline CDR1 and CDR2: SQVTM and ANQGSEA. V gave up 6 bases and J gave up 4 bases, with 24 bases separating them. The CDR3 runs to 16 residues. Full variable domain (missing parts from reference TRBV29-1 and TRBJ1-2): SAVISQKPSRDICQRGTSLTIQCQVDSQVTMMFWYRQQPGQSLTLIATANQGSEATYESGFVIDKFPISRPNLTFSTLTVSNMSPEDSSIYLCSVVHTGMGETYGYTFGSGTRLTVV.

This clone was detected only once. The chain employs TRBV27 and TRBJ2-5; 9 bases are a match to TRBD1. The CDR3 sequence is 16 residues long. Germline CDR1 reads MNHEY; CDR2 reads SMNVEV (reference sequence). With V trimmed by 4 bases and J by 1 base, 7 bases remained unmatched. As DNA, the CDR3 is TGTGCCAGCAGTTCCCGGGACAGGGTCCTCCAAGAGACCCAGTACTTC. This encodes CASSSRDRVLQETQYF.